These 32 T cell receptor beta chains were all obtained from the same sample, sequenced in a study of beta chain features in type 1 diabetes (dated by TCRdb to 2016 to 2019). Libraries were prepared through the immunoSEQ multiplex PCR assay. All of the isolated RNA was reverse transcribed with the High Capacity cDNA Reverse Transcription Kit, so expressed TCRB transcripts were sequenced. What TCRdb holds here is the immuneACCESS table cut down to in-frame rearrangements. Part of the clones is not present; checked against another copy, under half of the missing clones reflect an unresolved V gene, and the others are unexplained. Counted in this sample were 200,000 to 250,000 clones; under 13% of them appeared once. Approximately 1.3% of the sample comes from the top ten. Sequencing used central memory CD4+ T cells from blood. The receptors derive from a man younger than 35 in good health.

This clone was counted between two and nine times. In DNA form, the CDR3 reads TGTGCCACCAGCAGAGCTAACAACCAAGAGACCCAGTACTTC. Translating it yields CATSRANNQETQYF. The chain joins TRBV15 to TRBJ2-5, with D hard to call. The CDR3 is made up of 14 amino acids. V was trimmed by 1 base and J by 0 bases, leaving 6 bases between them. CDR1 and CDR2 from the germline V gene are LNHNV and YYDKDF (reference sequence).

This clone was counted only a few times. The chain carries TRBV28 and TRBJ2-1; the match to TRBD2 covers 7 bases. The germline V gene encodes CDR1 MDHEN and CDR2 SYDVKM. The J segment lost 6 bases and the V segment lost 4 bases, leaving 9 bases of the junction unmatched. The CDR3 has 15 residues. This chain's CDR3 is CASSSWTSHSNEQFF. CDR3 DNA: TGTGCCAGCAGTTCATGGACTAGTCATAGCAATGAGCAGTTCTTC. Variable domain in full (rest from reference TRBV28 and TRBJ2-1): DVKVTQSSRYLVKRTGEKVFLECVQDMDHENMFWYRQDPGLGLRLIYFSYDVKMKEKGDIPEGYSVSREKKERFSLILESASTNQTSMYLCASSSWTSHSNEQFFGPGTRLTVL.

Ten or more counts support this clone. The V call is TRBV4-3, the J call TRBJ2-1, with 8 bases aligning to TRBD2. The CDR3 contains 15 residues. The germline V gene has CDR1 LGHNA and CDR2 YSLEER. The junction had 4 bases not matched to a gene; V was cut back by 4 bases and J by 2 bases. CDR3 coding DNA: TGCGCCAGCAGCCGGCTAGCGGGTACCTACAATGAGCAGTTCTTC. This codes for CASSRLAGTYNEQFF.

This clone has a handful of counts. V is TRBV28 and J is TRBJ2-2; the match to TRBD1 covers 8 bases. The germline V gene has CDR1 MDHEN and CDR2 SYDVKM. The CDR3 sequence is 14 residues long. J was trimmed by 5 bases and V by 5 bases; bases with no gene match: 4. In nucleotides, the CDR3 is TGTGCCAGCAGTCGTTACAGGGGGACCGGGGAGCTGTTTTTT. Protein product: CASSRYRGTGELFF.

The CDR3 protein is CASSLDGQRVYEQYF. The CDR3 DNA is TGTGCCAGCAGCTTAGATGGGCAGCGAGTCTACGAGCAGTACTTC. V and J are TRBV7-2 and TRBJ2-7; D remains ambiguous. Germline CDR1 and CDR2: SGHTA and FQGNSA. CDR3 length: 15 amino acids. Trimming took off 1 base at V and 3 bases at J, with 13 bases between the two ends.

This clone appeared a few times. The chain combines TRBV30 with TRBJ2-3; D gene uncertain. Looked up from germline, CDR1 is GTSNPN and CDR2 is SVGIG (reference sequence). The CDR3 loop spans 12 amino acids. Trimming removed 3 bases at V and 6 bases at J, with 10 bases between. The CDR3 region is CAWSLLADTQYF. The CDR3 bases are TGTGCCTGGAGCCTTTTAGCTGATACGCAGTATTTT.

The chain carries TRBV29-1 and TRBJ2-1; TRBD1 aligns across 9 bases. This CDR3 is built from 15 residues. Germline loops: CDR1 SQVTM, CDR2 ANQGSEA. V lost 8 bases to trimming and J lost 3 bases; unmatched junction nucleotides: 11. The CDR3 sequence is CSSTPMGQGYNEQFF. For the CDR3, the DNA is TGCAGCTCCACCCCAATGGGACAGGGCTACAATGAGCAGTTCTTC.

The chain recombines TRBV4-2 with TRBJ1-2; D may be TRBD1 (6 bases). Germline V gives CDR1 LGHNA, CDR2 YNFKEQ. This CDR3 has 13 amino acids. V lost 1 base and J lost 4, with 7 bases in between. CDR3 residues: CASSQADSYGYTF. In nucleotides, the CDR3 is TGTGCCAGCAGCCAAGCGGACAGCTATGGCTACACCTTC.

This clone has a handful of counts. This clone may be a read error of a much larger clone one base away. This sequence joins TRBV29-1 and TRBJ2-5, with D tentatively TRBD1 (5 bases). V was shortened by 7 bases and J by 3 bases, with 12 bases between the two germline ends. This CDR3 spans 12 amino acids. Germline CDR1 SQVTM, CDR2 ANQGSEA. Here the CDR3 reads CSGGAVEETQYF. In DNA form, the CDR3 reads TGCAGCGGTGGGGCGGTGGAAGAGACCCAGTACTTC.

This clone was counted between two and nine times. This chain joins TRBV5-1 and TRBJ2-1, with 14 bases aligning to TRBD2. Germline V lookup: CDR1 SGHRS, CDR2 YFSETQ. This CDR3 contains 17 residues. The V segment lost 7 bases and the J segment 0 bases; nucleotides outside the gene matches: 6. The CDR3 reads CASCGGTSGSSYNEQFF. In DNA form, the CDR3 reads TGCGCCAGCTGTGGAGGGACTAGCGGGAGCTCCTACAATGAGCAGTTCTTC.

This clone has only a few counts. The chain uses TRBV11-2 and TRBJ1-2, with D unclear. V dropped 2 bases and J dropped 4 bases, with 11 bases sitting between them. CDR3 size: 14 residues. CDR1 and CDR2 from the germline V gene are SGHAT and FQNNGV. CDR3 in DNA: TGTGCCAGCAGCTTAAGGTGGGAGAGCTATGGCTACACCTTC. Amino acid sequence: CASSLRWESYGYTF.

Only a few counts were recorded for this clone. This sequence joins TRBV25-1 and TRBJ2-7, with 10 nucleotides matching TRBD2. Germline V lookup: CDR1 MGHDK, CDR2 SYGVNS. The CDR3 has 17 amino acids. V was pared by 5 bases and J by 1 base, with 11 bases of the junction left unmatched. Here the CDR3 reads CASSPPISSGRSYEQYF. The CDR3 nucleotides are TGTGCCAGCAGTCCTCCTATTAGTAGCGGGAGGTCCTACGAGCAGTACTTC.

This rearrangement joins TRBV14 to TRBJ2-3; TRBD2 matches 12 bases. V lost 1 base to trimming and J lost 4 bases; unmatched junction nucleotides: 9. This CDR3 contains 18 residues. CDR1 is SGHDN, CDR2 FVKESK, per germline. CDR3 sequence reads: CASSQVSTSGRRADTQYF. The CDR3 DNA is TGTGCCAGCAGCCAAGTTTCCACTAGCGGGAGGAGGGCAGATACGCAGTATTTT.

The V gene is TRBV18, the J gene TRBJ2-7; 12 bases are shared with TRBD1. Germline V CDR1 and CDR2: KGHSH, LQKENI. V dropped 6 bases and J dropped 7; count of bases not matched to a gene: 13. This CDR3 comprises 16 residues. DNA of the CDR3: TGTGCCAGCTCTCGTCAATCGGGACAGGGGGCAGGTGAGCAGTACTTC. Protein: CASSRQSGQGAGEQYF. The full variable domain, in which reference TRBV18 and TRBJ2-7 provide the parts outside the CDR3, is NAGVMQNPRHLVRRRGQEARLRCSPMKGHSHVYWYRQLPEEGLKFMVYLQKENIIDESGMPKERFSAEFPKEGPSILRIQQVVRGDSAAYFCASSRQSGQGAGEQYFGPGTRLTVT.

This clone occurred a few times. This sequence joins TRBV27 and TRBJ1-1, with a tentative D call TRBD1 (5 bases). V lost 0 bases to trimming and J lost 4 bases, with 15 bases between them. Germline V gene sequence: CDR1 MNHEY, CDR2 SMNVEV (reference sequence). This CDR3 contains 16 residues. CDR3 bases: TGTGCCAGCAGTTTATCAGGGACCCTCGACGGCACTGAAGCTTTCTTT. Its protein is CASSLSGTLDGTEAFF.

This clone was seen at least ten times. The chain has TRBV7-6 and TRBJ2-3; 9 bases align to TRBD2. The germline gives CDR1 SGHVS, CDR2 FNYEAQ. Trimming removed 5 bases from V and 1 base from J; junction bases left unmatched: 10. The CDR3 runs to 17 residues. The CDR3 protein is CASSRVTAGGRTDTQYF. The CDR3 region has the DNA TGTGCCAGCAGCCGTGTAACCGCGGGAGGGCGCACAGATACGCAGTATTTT.

The DNA for the CDR3 is TGTGCCAGCAGTGAAGGGGGGAGGGCTAACTATGGCTACACCTTC. Translating it yields CASSEGGRANYGYTF. The rearrangement links TRBV6-1 to TRBJ1-2, with a possible D match to TRBD1 (5 bases). Germline lookup yields CDR1 MNHNS and CDR2 SASEGT. Trimming shortened V by 1 base and J by 0 bases, and 9 bases separated the two germline ends. CDR3 length equals 15 residues.

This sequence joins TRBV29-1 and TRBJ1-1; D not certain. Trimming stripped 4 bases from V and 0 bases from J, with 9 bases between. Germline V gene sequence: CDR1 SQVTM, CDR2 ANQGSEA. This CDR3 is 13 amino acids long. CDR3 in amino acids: CSVGKGMNTEAFF. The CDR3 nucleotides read TGCAGCGTTGGCAAAGGGATGAACACTGAAGCTTTCTTT. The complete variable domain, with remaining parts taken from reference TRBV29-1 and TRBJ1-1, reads SAVISQKPSRDICQRGTSLTIQCQVDSQVTMMFWYRQQPGQSLTLIATANQGSEATYESGFVIDKFPISRPNLTFSTLTVSNMSPEDSSIYLCSVGKGMNTEAFFGQGTRLTVV.

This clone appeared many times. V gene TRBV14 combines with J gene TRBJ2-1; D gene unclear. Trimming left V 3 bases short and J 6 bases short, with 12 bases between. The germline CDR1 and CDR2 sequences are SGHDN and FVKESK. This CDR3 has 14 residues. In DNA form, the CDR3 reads TGTGCCAGCAGCCAGCTTAGCCGAATCAATGAGCAGTTCTTC. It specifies CASSQLSRINEQFF.

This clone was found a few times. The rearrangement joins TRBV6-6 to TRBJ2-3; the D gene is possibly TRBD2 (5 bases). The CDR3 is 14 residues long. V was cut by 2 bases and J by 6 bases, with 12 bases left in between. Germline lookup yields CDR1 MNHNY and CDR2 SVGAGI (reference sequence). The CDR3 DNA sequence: TGTGCCAGCAGTTACCATGTGGAGGTTGATACGCAGTATTTT. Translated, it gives CASSYHVEVDTQYF.

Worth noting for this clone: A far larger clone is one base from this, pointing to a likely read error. CDR3 in DNA: TGTGCCGGGACAGGGGGCGATGGCTACACCTTC. Residues: CAGTGGDGYTF. V and J are TRBV30 and TRBJ1-2; 12 positions match TRBD1. Germline V gene lookup returns CDR1 GTSNPN and CDR2 SVGIG (reference sequence). The junction had 1 base not matched to a gene; V was cut back by 8 bases and J by 6 bases. CDR3 size: 11 residues.

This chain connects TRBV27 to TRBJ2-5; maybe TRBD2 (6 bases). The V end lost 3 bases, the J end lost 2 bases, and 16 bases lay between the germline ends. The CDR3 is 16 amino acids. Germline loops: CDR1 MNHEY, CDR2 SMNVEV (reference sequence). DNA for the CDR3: TGTGCCAGCAGTTTTCTAGCGACCTTAGGGCAAGAGACCCAGTACTTC. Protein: CASSFLATLGQETQYF.

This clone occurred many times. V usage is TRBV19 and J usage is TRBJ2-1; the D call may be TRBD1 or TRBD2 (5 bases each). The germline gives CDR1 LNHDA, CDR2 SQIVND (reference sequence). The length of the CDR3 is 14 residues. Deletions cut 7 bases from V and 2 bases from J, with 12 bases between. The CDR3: CASTGRPTYNEQFF. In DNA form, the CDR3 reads TGTGCCAGTACGGGACGCCCGACCTACAATGAGCAGTTCTTC.

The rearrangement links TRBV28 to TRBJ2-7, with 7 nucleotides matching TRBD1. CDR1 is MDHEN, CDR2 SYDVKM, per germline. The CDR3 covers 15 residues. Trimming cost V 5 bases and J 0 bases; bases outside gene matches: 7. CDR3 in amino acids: CASSAPGGVSYEQYF. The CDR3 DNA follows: TGTGCCAGCAGTGCCCCAGGGGGAGTCTCCTACGAGCAGTACTTC.

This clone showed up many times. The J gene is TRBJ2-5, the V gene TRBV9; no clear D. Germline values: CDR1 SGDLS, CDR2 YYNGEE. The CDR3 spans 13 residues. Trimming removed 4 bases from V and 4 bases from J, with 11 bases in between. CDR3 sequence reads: CASSPRIAETQYF. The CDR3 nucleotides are TGTGCCAGCAGCCCTAGGATAGCAGAGACCCAGTACTTC.

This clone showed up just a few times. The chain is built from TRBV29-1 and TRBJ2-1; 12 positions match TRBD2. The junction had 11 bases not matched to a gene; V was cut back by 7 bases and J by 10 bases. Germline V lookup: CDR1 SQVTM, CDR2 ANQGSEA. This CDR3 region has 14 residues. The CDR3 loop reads CSAGTSGRYWEQFF. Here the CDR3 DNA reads TGCAGCGCCGGTACTAGCGGGAGGTACTGGGAGCAGTTCTTC.

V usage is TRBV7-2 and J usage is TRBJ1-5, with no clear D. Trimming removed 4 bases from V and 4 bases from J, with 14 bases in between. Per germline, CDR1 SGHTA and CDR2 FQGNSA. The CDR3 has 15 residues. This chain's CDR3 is CASSSTFSGNQPQHF. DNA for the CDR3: TGTGCCAGCAGCTCCACATTCAGCGGAAATCAGCCCCAGCATTTT.

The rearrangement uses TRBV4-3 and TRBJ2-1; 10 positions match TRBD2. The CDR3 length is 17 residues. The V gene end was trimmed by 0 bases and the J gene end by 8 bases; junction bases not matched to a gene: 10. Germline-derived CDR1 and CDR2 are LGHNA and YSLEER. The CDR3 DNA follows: TGCGCCAGCAGCCAAGATACCCTAGCGGGAGTCGGTGATGAGCAGTTCTTC. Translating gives CASSQDTLAGVGDEQFF.

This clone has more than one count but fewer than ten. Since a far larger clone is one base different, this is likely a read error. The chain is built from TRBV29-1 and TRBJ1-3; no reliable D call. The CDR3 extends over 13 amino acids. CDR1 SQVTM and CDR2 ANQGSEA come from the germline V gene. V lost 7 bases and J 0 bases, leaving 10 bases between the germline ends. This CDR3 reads CSAQTSSGNTIYF. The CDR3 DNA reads TGCAGCGCGCAGACATCCTCTGGAAACACCATATATTTT.

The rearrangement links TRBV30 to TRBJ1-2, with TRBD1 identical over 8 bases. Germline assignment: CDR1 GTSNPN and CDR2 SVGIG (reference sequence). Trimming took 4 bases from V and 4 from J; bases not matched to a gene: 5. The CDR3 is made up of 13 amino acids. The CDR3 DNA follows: TGTGCCTGGACAGGACAGGGTGGCTATGGCTACACCTTC. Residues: CAWTGQGGYGYTF.

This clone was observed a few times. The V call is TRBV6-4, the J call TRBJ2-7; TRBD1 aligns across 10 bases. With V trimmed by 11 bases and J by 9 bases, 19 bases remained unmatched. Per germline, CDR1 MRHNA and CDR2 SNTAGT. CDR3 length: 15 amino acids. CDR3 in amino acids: CARARTGGDPLRQYF. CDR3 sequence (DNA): TGTGCCCGAGCTCGGACAGGGGGGGACCCCCTAAGGCAGTACTTC.

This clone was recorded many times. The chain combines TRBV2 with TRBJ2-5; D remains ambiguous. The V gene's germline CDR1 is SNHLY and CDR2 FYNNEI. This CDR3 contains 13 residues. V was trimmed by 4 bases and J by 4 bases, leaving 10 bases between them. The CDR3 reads CASSAARRETQYF. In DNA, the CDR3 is TGTGCCAGCAGTGCGGCCAGGCGAGAGACCCAGTACTTC.